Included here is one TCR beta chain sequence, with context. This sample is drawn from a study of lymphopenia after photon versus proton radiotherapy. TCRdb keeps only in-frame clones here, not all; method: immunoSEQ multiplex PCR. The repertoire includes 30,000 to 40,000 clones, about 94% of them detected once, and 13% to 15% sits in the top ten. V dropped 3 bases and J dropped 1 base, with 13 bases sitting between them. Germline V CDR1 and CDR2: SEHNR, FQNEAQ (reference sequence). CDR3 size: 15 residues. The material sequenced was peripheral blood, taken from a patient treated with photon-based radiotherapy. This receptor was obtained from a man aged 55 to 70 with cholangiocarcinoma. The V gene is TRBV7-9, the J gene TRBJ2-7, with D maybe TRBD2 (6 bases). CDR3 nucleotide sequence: TGTGCCAGCAGCTTGGAGGGCGGACCTTCCTACGAGCAGTACTTC. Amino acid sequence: CASSLEGGPSYEQYF.